This T cell receptor beta chain emerged from a study of T-cell memory formation after mild COVID-19. Points from the study as a whole: Several responding clones turned up in pre-infection memory, indicating that cross-reactive memory may have taken part.

Constant-segment primers served in 5'RACE that generated TCR alpha and TCR beta cDNA libraries bearing sample barcodes and UMIs. One entry per CDR3 protein results from TCRdb running MiXCR on the 5' RACE reads. The repertoire includes 400,000 or so distinct CDR3 sequences, 20% of them detected once, and around 8.4% sits in the top ten. This clonotype appeared a few times. Its antigen is undetermined. V lost 3 bases and J 6 bases, leaving 19 bases between the germline ends. The CDR3 spans 16 residues. The germline gives CDR1 SGHDT, CDR2 YYEEEE. The chain combines TRBV5-6 with TRBJ2-1; D may be TRBD1 (7 bases). The sample taken for sequencing was PBMCs or a T cell subset sorted from them (not recorded which). This receptor was identified in an adult woman who had mild COVID-19 (a few samples of this study predate the infection). Cell type and time point are not known. The CDR3 here is CASSYYDRAGINEQFF. CDR3 sequence (DNA): TGTGCCAGCAGCTATTACGACAGGGCGGGAATCAATGAGCAGTTCTTC.